This entry features one TCR beta chain sequence. This sample was taken from a study of PD-L1 blockade in urothelial cancer. Overall study: At some point between 2013 and 2015 therapy began: atezolizumab 1,200 mg intravenously every 3 weeks. Patients had been given 0 to 3 earlier chemotherapy regimens. Blood was subjected to analysis at 3 weeks (second dose) and 6 weeks following treatment start.

V lost 0 bases and J lost 4, with 7 bases in between. This CDR3 is built from 15 residues. Germline CDR1 reads SEHNR; CDR2 reads FQNEAQ (reference sequence). Clones were read by immunoSEQ multiplex PCR, and TCRdb kept only the in-frame ones, dropping some. The sample shows roughly 32,000 clones, 75% to 85% of them seen only once. The specimen comprised PBMCs, sampled around atezolizumab (anti-PD-L1) treatment. This receptor was obtained from a man aged 55 to 69 with urothelial cancer. The chain employs TRBV7-9 and TRBJ1-6; TRBD1 might be the D (5 bases). The CDR3 nucleotides are TGTGCCAGCAGCTTAGCGCGGGGGTATAATTCACCCCTCCACTTT. Encoded protein: CASSLARGYNSPLHF.